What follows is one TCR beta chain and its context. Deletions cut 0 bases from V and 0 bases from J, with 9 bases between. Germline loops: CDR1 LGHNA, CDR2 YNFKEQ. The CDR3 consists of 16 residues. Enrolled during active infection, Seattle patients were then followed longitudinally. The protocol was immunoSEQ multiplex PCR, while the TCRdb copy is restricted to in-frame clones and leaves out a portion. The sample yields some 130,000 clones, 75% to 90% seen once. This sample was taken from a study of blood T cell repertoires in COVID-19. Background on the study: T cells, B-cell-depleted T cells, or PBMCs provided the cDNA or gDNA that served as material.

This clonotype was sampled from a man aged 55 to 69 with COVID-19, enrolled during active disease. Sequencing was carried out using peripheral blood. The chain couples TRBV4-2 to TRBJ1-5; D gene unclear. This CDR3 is CASSQDPAYSNQPQHF. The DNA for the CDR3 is TGTGCCAGCAGCCAAGATCCAGCGTATAGCAATCAGCCCCAGCATTTT.